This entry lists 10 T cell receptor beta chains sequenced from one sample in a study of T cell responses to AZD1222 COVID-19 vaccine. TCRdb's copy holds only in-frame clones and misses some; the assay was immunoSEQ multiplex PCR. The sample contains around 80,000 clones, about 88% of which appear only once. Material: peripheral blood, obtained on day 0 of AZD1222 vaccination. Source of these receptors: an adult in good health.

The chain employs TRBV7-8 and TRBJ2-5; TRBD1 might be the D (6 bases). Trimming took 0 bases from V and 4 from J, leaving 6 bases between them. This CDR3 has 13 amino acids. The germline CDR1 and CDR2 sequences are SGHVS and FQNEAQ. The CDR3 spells CASSLAGAETQYF. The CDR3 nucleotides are TGTGCCAGCAGCTTAGCGGGGGCAGAGACCCAGTACTTC.

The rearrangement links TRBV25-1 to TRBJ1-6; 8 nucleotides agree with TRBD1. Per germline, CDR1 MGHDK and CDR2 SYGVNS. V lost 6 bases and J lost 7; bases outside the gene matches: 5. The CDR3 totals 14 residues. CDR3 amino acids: CASRRTGWNSPLHF. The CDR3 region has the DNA TGTGCCAGCAGAAGGACAGGGTGGAATTCACCCCTCCACTTT.

The CDR3 DNA reads as TGTGCCAGCAAACCCCCCTACACCGGGGAGCTGTTTTTT. The encoded protein is CASKPPYTGELFF. The chain joins TRBV28 to TRBJ2-2; D remains ambiguous. Germline V lookup: CDR1 MDHEN, CDR2 SYDVKM. CDR3 length: 13 amino acids. The V end was cut by 7 bases, the J end by 3 bases, with 9 bases between.

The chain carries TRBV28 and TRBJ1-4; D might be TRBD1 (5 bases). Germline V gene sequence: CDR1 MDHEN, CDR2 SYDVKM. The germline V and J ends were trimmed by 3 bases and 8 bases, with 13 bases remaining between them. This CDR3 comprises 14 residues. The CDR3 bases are TGTGCCAGCAGTTTGCGTTTTGGGGGAGAAAAACTGTTTTTT. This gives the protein CASSLRFGGEKLFF. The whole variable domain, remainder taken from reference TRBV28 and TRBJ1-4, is DVKVTQSSRYLVKRTGEKVFLECVQDMDHENMFWYRQDPGLGLRLIYFSYDVKMKEKGDIPEGYSVSREKKERFSLILESASTNQTSMYLCASSLRFGGEKLFFGSGTQLSVL.

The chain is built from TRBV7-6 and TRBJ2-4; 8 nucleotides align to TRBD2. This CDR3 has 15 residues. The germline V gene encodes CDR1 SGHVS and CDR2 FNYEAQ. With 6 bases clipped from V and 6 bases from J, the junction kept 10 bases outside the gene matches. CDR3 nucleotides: TGTGCCAGCAGTTCGACCGGGACTAGGGGAAACATTCAGTACTTC. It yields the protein CASSSTGTRGNIQYF. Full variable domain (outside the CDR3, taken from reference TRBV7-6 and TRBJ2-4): GAGVSQSPRYKVTKRGQDVALRCDPISGHVSLYWYRQALGQGPEFLTYFNYEAQQDKSGLPNDRFSAERPEGSISTLTIQRTEQRDSAMYRCASSSTGTRGNIQYFGAGTRLSVL.

This CDR3 reads CASSLLGSPPYGYTF. The DNA of the CDR3 is TGTGCCAGCAGTTTATTGGGGAGTCCCCCCTATGGCTACACCTTC. The chain couples TRBV28 to TRBJ1-2, with D unclear. The V gene's germline CDR1 is MDHEN and CDR2 SYDVKM. Trimming removed 1 base from V and 4 bases from J, with 13 bases in between. The CDR3 loop spans 15 amino acids.

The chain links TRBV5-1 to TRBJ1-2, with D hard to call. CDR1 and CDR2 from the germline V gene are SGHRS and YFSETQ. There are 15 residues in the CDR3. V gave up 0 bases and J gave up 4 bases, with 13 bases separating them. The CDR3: CASSLGQVDVYGYTF. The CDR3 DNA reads TGCGCCAGCAGCTTGGGGCAGGTAGACGTCTATGGCTACACCTTC.

In DNA form, the CDR3 reads TGTGCCACCAGCAGATACGACAGAGATCAGCCCCAGCATTTT. It translates to CATSRYDRDQPQHF. V gene TRBV15 combines with J gene TRBJ1-5; tentatively, D is TRBD1 (5 bases). This CDR3 spans 14 amino acids. V was pared by 2 bases and J by 5 bases, with 10 bases between. The germline V gene encodes CDR1 LNHNV and CDR2 YYDKDF (reference sequence).

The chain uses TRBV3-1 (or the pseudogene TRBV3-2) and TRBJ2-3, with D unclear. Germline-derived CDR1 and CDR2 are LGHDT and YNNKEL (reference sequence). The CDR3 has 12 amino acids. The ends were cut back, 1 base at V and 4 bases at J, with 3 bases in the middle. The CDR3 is CASSQVSDTQYF. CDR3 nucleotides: TGTGCCAGCAGCCAAGTTTCAGATACGCAGTATTTT.

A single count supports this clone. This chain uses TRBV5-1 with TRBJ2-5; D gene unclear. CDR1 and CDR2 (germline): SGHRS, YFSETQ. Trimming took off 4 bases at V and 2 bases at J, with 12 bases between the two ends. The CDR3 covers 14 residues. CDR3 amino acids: CASSPGNEQETQYF. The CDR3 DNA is TGCGCCAGCAGCCCCGGTAATGAGCAAGAGACCCAGTACTTC.